This TCR beta chain was retrieved from a study of PD-L1 blockade in urothelial cancer. The CDR3 spans 14 residues. Trimming cost V 0 bases and J 7 bases; bases outside gene matches: 3. Germline CDR1 and CDR2: MNHEY and SVGAGI. Noted time point: pretreatment peripheral blood. Libraries were prepared by immunoSEQ multiplex PCR; TCRdb keeps only in-frame clonotypes and omits some of them. The sample gives 55,000 to 85,000 clones, over 80% of which show up once; approximately 9.2% is in the top ten. The V and J genes are TRBV6-5 and TRBJ1-3; TRBD1 matches 7 bases. This TCR came from a woman in her 70s with urothelial cancer. The specimen comprised PBMCs, sampled around atezolizumab (anti-PD-L1) treatment. The CDR3 region has the DNA TGTGCCAGCAGTTACTCGACAGGGACCAACACCATATATTTT. Its translation: CASSYSTGTNTIYF.